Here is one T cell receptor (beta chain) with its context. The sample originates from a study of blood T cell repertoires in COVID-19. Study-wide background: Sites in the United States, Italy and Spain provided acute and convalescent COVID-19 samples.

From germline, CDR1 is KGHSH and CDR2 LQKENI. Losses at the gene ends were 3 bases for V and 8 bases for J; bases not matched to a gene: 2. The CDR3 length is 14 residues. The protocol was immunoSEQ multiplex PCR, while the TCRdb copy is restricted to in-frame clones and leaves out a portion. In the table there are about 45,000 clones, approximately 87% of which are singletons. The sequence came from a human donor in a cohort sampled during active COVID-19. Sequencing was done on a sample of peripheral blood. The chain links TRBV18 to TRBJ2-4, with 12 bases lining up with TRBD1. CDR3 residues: CASSPGTGGDIQYF. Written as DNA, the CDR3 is TGTGCCAGCTCACCCGGGACAGGGGGCGACATTCAGTACTTC.